Below are 16 T cell receptor beta chains sequenced from a single sample in a study of blood T cells in healthy people across ages. Sample-barcoded 5' priming and a J-beta primer mix drove a second PCR of roughly 7 to 11 cycles. Via MiXCR, TCRdb re-called the 5' RACE reads, giving one row per CDR3 protein. The data contain 850,000 to 1,100,000 distinct CDR3 sequences, roughly two fifths of them singletons. The sequenced sample was blood. The origin of the receptors is a young man in good health.

A note on this clonotype: Just one base apart from a much larger clone, this may be a read error. The chain carries TRBV10-3 and TRBJ2-1; 7 bases align to TRBD1. The DNA end is a closer match to TRBJ2-7, so the J assignment may be wrong. The V gene's germline CDR1 is ENHRY and CDR2 SYGVKD. This CDR3 comprises 15 residues. This CDR3 reads CAISERGQLNNEQYF. Written as DNA, the CDR3 is TGTGCCATCAGTGAGAGGGGACAGCTAAACAATGAGCAGTACTTC.

The chain employs TRBV4-1 and TRBJ1-3, with D possibly TRBD1 on 5 matching bases. V lost 0 bases, J lost 2 bases, and 11 bases lay in between. CDR1 MGHRA and CDR2 YSYEKL come from the germline V gene. This CDR3 region has 16 residues. The CDR3 spells CASSQDSSGPGNTIYF. As DNA, the CDR3 is TGCGCCAGCAGCCAAGATTCGTCAGGGCCTGGAAACACCATATATTTT.

The chain uses TRBV6-5 and TRBJ2-2; 8 bases fit TRBD2. The germline V gene has CDR1 MNHEY and CDR2 SVGAGI. The J segment lost 3 bases and the V segment lost 8 bases, leaving 5 bases of the junction unmatched. This CDR3 is built from 14 residues. The CDR3 DNA reads as TGTGCCAGCTCGGGGGGGCATTACACCGGGGAGCTGTTTTTT. Its translation: CASSGGHYTGELFF.

The chain joins TRBV20-1 to TRBJ2-1, with TRBD2 matching 11 bases. Germline V gene data show CDR1 as DFQATT and CDR2 as SNEGSKA (reference sequence). This CDR3 is 16 amino acids long. With V trimmed by 2 bases and J by 2 bases, 5 bases remained unmatched. The CDR3 region is CSARQGLAVTYNEQFF. CDR3 in DNA: TGCAGTGCTAGACAGGGACTAGCGGTTACCTACAATGAGCAGTTCTTC.

The CDR3 nucleotides are TGCAGTGTTATGCAGCCCCGGGGGGTCGGGGAGCTGTTTTTT. It codes for CSVMQPRGVGELFF. V is TRBV20-1 and J is TRBJ2-2, with 7 bases matching TRBD2. Looked up from germline, CDR1 is DFQATT and CDR2 is SNEGSKA (reference sequence). The CDR3 consists of 14 residues. J gave up 7 bases and V 7 bases, and 12 bases lay outside the gene matches.

This clonotype was counted only a few times. The chain links TRBV20-1 to TRBJ1-5; 7 positions match TRBD1. The ends lost 5 bases at V and 4 bases at J; junction bases unmatched: 5. This CDR3 spans 13 amino acids. CDR1 DFQATT and CDR2 SNEGSKA come from the germline V gene (reference sequence). CDR3 in DNA: TGCAGTGCTCTCCTGGACAGGAATCAGCCCCAGCATTTT. This translates into CSALLDRNQPQHF.

This clonotype was recorded a few times. The genes are TRBV12-3 or TRBV12-4 and TRBJ2-5; D gene ambiguous. V was trimmed by 2 bases and J by 5 bases, leaving 9 bases between them. This CDR3 is 13 amino acids long. The CDR3 nucleotides read TGTGCCAGCAGTTTAAACCGATGGGAGACCCAGTACTTC. Translating gives CASSLNRWETQYF.

The V and J genes are TRBV7-9 and TRBJ1-1; no firm D call. The germline V gene has CDR1 SEHNR and CDR2 FQNEAQ (reference sequence). Trimming shortened V by 7 bases and J by 5 bases, and 23 bases separated the two germline ends. The CDR3 loop spans 16 amino acids. This CDR3 reads CASTTSGGRSGTEAFF. CDR3 nucleotides: TGTGCCAGCACCACCTCGGGCGGGCGAAGCGGGACTGAAGCTTTCTTT. Full variable domain (remainder filled in from reference TRBV7-9 and TRBJ1-1): DTGVSQNPRHKITKRGQNVTFRCDPISEHNRLYWYRQTLGQGPEFLTYFQNEAQLEKSRLLSDRFSAERPKGSFSTLEIQRTEQGDSAMYLCASTTSGGRSGTEAFFGQGTRLTVV.

This clonotype was seen only a few times. The chain recombines TRBV12-3 or TRBV12-4 with TRBJ2-5, with D possibly being TRBD2 (5 bases). Trimming pared 1 base from V and 5 bases from J, leaving 8 bases between. The CDR3 loop spans 13 amino acids. CDR3 sequence: CASSLGSGETQYF. The CDR3 DNA reads as TGTGCCAGCAGTTTAGGGTCGGGGGAGACCCAGTACTTC.

This rearrangement joins TRBV6-6 to TRBJ2-4, with D possibly called TRBD1 or TRBD2 (6 bases each). The better agreement between TRBJ2-7 and the DNA end casts doubt on the J call. CDR1 is MNHNY and CDR2 is SVGAGI in the germline V gene (reference sequence). The CDR3 runs to 15 residues. CDR3 sequence: CASSQDSAGTYEQYF. The DNA for the CDR3 is TGTGCCAGCAGCCAGGACAGCGCGGGGACCTACGAGCAGTACTTC.

The genes are TRBV10-3 and TRBJ2-1, with D perhaps TRBD1 (5 bases). The V end lost 4 bases, the J end lost 9 bases, and 13 bases lay between the germline ends. CDR1 is ENHRY, CDR2 SYGVKD, per germline. The CDR3 totals 13 residues. CDR3 sequence reads: CAISGAGWGEQFF. The CDR3 DNA follows: TGTGCCATCAGTGGAGCAGGGTGGGGTGAGCAGTTCTTC.

Remarks on this clonotype: This may arise from a read error, as a much more abundant clone is one base away. CDR3 sequence (DNA): TGCAGTACTAGATTGGCCTTTAGCACAGATACGCAGTATTTT. It encodes CSTRLAFSTDTQYF. The V and J genes are TRBV20-1 and TRBJ2-3; tentative D call: TRBD2 (5 bases). Germline V gene sequence: CDR1 DFQATT, CDR2 SNEGSKA (reference sequence). The CDR3 has 14 amino acids.

The rearrangement joins TRBV6-2 or TRBV6-3 to TRBJ1-6, with D unclear. Trimming removed 6 bases from V and 1 base from J, with 7 bases in between. The CDR3 totals 14 residues. Per germline, CDR1 MNHEY and CDR2 SVGEGT. The CDR3 spells CASSQRSYNSPLHF. For the CDR3, the DNA is TGTGCCAGCAGCCAGAGGTCCTATAATTCACCCCTCCACTTT.

The chain combines TRBV15 with TRBJ2-3, with 8 bases identical to TRBD2. The CDR3 totals 14 residues. Germline-derived CDR1 and CDR2 are LNHNV and YYDKDF (reference sequence). The trim removed 5 bases at V and 5 bases at J, leaving 6 bases unmatched. The CDR3 region has the DNA TGTGCCACCAGCCCCGTTACTAGCGGAGATACGCAGTATTTT. It codes for CATSPVTSGDTQYF.

The V call is TRBV27, the J call TRBJ1-1; 8 bases agree with TRBD1. The V gene's germline CDR1 is MNHEY and CDR2 SMNVEV (reference sequence). The length of the CDR3 is 18 residues. CDR3 region: CVISFFFGSDRVGTEAFF. The CDR3 nucleotides are TGTGTCATCAGTTTCTTCTTCGGGTCGGACAGGGTAGGCACTGAAGCTTTCTTT.

The chain uses TRBV10-3 and TRBJ2-1; TRBD2 aligns across 11 bases. CDR3 length: 15 amino acids. Trimming at V came to 5 bases and at J to 3 bases, leaving 3 bases not matched to a gene. The germline gives CDR1 ENHRY, CDR2 SYGVKD. This CDR3 reads CAISPSGGNYNEQFF. The CDR3 nucleotides are TGTGCCATCAGTCCTAGCGGGGGGAACTACAATGAGCAGTTCTTC.